The sequence of this TCR beta chain was determined in a study of cytomegalovirus exposure and HLA in healthy donors (dated by TCRdb to the late 2010s). Context from the whole study: An earlier analysis of some 620 of the donors reported 250 to 300 Gb of sequence data and roughly 120 million unique TCR beta sequences obtained from 150 million to 200 million T cells. Roughly 310 gigabases of sequencing data and approximately 85 million unique TCR sequences were included in an early release covering several hundred HLA-typed donors. Among the approximately 400 genotyped donors, approximately 82% belonged to the genetic ancestry cluster associated with self-reported Caucasian donors. The study aimed to test whether cataloging public T cell receptors could reveal signatures of past pathogen exposure. The study profiled the T cell repertoires of 500 to 800 subjects by immunosequencing and related them to cytomegalovirus serostatus. In addition to the first cohort of around 670 subjects, a separate validation cohort of 120 different subjects was used. The study combined high-throughput TCR immunosequencing, statistical association of individual TCRs with disease status, and machine learning to predict cytomegalovirus infection status. In a later analysis, previously published TCR beta repertoires from 666 donors were re-analyzed and high-resolution HLA genotyping was added so that TCR occurrence patterns could be studied. In the later analysis, no new phenotypic data were used to find candidate immune exposures; instead, reliance was placed on TCR beta sequences and their occurrence across donors. In an earlier analysis of 500 to 650 of the donors, high-throughput TCR beta sequencing was used to judge whether each TCR beta V gene segment behaved as functional or pseudogenic. Donor age, sex, ethnicity and CMV serostatus were collected together with the repertoire data. Genome-wide SNP genotypes for about 65% of the 666 donors were used in a later genetic analysis, which treated that subset as a discovery cohort. Every repertoire in the discovery cohort had been generated on one and the same sequencing platform. Class I and class II HLA loci were covered by the typing at four-digit resolution. Typing coverage varied by locus: roughly 620-640 donors for A, B, C, DRB1 and DQB1; more than 500 for DQA1; 606 for DPA1; approximately 450 for DPB1. About five DR-DQ haplotypes were treated as single units for association and clustering because of strong linkage in the cohort. Among roughly 400 genotyped donors of the cohort, an average of roughly 230,000 unique TCR beta nucleotide sequences was sequenced per donor, of which about 18% were non-productive. General findings and caveats noted by the study authors: Strong co-occurrence of HLA alleles, especially DR and DQ, made assigning TCR associations to individual alleles difficult. Cytomegalovirus status was reported to be diagnosed by the classifier with high specificity and sensitivity in both the original and validation cohorts. Roughly uniform sequencing depth across donors was assumed in presence/absence analyses, although this assumption may not hold. The cohort was sequenced for TCR beta chains only, and without alpha or paired-chain data the features that could be detected were limited. The 87-base-pair reads could not distinguish some IMGT-functional V segments, including TRBV6-2 and TRBV6-3, so those segments were excluded. A later analysis found that most CMV-associated TCR beta chains appeared HLA-restricted, with HLA associations seemingly driven largely by CMV exposure. At a false discovery rate of 0.05, a later analysis linked under 20,000 TCR beta sequences to specific HLA alleles. Because some donors lacked HLA typing at each locus, the association tests relied only on the typed subset. Linkage disequilibrium might explain the correlated functional status among segregating V segments, but an unknown experimental factor could not be ruled out. A total of 150 to 200 TCR beta chains were listed by the study as associated with cytomegalovirus. In an earlier analysis of 450 to 750 of the donors, most TCR beta V segments appeared in productive rearrangements about 87% or about 30% of the time, broadly matching IMGT annotations. A group of highly shared sequence variants was considered likely to be a technical artifact of the sequencing pipeline. The authors suggested that the approach could potentially be extended to other disease states and immunological phenotypes. For the cohort, immune exposure information was limited to CMV serostatus. Because counts were too low, some 17 rarely observed V segments, including chromosome 9 orphons, were left out of the earlier analysis of approximately 580 of the donors. In a later genetic analysis, a missense DCLRE1C variant was associated with V-gene and J-gene trimming of TCR beta chains, and the association was replicated in an independent cohort. Several of the top co-occurrence clusters appeared to be linked to parvovirus B19, influenza, CMV and Epstein-Barr virus, according to a later analysis. In a later genetic analysis, fewer N-insertions in productive TCRs were reported among donors in an Asian-associated ancestry cluster than the roughly 640-donor mean. While some public TCRs were present in many individuals, most TCR sequences turned up only very rarely across donors. In vitro tests confirmed that a few of the cytomegalovirus-associated TCR beta chains recognize cytomegalovirus antigens. In a later analysis, HLA-associated TCR beta chains were found to be more clonally expanded and to have lower generation probabilities than equally common non-associated chains. A further reported finding was that TCR beta sequences accurately predicted the HLA-A and HLA-B alleles for most subjects in the first cohort. A later analysis found that TCR association rates varied across HLA loci, with DRB1 alleles showing the most associated TCRs and HLA-C alleles the fewest.

Of note for this clone: Which antigen it targets is not known. The sample holds no much larger clone one base away, and base qualities are not on file.

The cohort comprised 550 to 700 healthy bone marrow donors. At the time of sampling, every cohort member was nominally healthy, though immune exposures that went unrecorded were likely present. The donor tested CMV seronegative, placing the donor among the approximately 360 seronegative members of the cohort. Every donor gave a peripheral blood sample, and the peripheral blood mononuclear cells from that sample were used for TCR beta sequencing. Genomic DNA was extracted from the blood cell samples with the Qiagen DNeasy Blood Extraction Kit. A distance of 9 bases separates the germline ends of V and J, which lose 8 bases and 1 base respectively. Reading from cysteine to phenylalanine, the CDR3 counts 13 amino acids. CDR3 DNA only is kept here, 39 bases in frame from base 1. The germline V gene supplies CDR1 ENHRY and CDR2 SYGVKD. Libraries were built with the immunoSEQ multiplex PCR assay. For the multiplex PCR, a mixture combining 60 forward primers for TCR Vbeta segments and 13 reverse primers for TCR Jbeta segments was used. The CDR3 region of rearranged TCR beta genes was amplified from genomic DNA by a multiplex PCR assay. On the Illumina HiSeq System, the amplified TCR beta libraries were sequenced as 87-base-pair reads. The authors' pipeline ran thus. A later analysis counted some 80 million unique TCR beta chains across the 640 or so repertoires, and around 9.9 million of these chains were shared by at least two donors. Raw reads were error-corrected and collapsed into unique sequences by a nearest-neighbor algorithm in which closely related sequences were merged to remove PCR and sequencing errors. To assign V, D and J gene segments, CDR3 sequences were aligned to IMGT reference sequences. For a sequence to be retained, a match of at least six nucleotides was required to both a V gene segment and a J gene segment. A rearrangement counted as productive if the CDR3 had no stop codons and remained in frame with V and J, and every other rearrangement counted as non-productive. CDR3 was defined by IMGT convention, running from the second conserved V-encoded cysteine to the conserved J-encoded phenylalanine. Sequences without an unambiguous match to a single V gene segment were excluded from the earlier analysis of approximately 600 of the donors. In an earlier analysis of around 590 of the donors, a V segment was called functional when productive rearrangements were above 56.7%, and segregating when the standard deviation between donors exceeded 5%. A statistical classification framework was developed to diagnose cytomegalovirus status using the catalog of TCR beta chain sequences. V and J gene assignment, in a later analysis, came from comparing TCR nucleotide sequences with IMGT/GENE-DB human TR gene sequences. Using the TCRdist pipeline, a later analysis assigned CDR3 sequences along with most-parsimonious VDJ recombination scenarios. A later analysis defined each TCR beta chain by its CDR3 amino acid sequence plus V-gene family, and excluded reads lacking a unique V-gene family. A later analysis removed 592 highly shared, low-generation-probability nucleotide sequences to deal with suspected cross-contamination and a sequencing artifact. In a later analysis, a clonal expansion index was calculated for each public chain from normalized within-repertoire ranks of inferred template counts. In a later analysis, generation probabilities were computed with a VDJ recombination model fitted to out-of-frame rearrangements, and the resulting probabilities were checked against IGoR. In a later analysis, hypergeometric tests were used to score TCR-TCR, TCR-HLA and TCR-CMV co-occurrence, with a repertoire-size bias correction applied to TCR pairs. In a later analysis, false discovery rates were estimated by permuting HLA or CMV assignments 20 times. In a later analysis, co-occurring TCRs were grouped using DBSCAN, with TCRdist sequence similarity added in when clustering inside HLA-allele-positive subsets. For co-occurrence clustering, repertoires with fewer than 30,000 or more than 120,000 public chains were excluded, along with four or five repertoires with anomalous nucleotide sharing. Imported from immuneACCESS, the table was reduced by TCRdb to in-frame sequences with V and J called. These copies leave out some clones; in studies compared against another copy, an unresolved V gene accounts for under half, and the cause of the remainder is not known. The V and J calls and clone size come from that table; D and trimming were worked out from the DNA. The sample yields more than 65,000 clones; about 70% were counted once. Around 2.8% of the sample belongs to the ten largest clones.

This receptor was obtained from a man aged 40-55 years in good health and CMV-seronegative. What was sequenced was PBMCs. Recombination joined TRBV10-3 with TRBJ1-5, with the D gene not confidently named. Read as DNA, the sequence is TGTGCCATCCGAGGAGCCAGCAATCAGCCCCAGCATTTT. This sequence encodes CAIRGASNQPQHF.